These T cell receptor beta chains were read from a single sample in a study of CD8+ T cells in alopecia areata. This table comes from immunoSEQ multiplex PCR, and its TCRdb copy is limited to in-frame clones, with some not included. The sample has about 150,000 clones; approximately 50% are singletons. Sequencing was performed on CD4+ T cells sorted from blood. Source of these receptors: a human donor with alopecia areata. The CDR3 runs from the conserved cysteine through the conserved F or W. Fields, in order: clone size, V gene, J gene, D gene, CDR3 DNA, CDR3 protein. D genes are given only for firm matches. Some rows have no size entry. The others give once, few or many, or a class for an expanded clone.

few	TRBV14	TRBJ1-2	TRBD1	TGTGCCAGCAGCCAAGCCAGGGGGGGCCTGAACTATGGCTACACCTTC	CASSQARGGLNYGYTF
once	TRBV27	TRBJ1-5	NA	TGTGCCAGCAGTCCTCACAGGATAGACCAGCCCCAGCATTTT	CASSPHRIDQPQHF
NA	TRBV5-1	TRBJ2-1	NA	TGCGCCAGCAGCAACCCTTCGGGGGTCTCCTACAATGAGCAGTTCTTC	CASSNPSGVSYNEQFF
few	TRBV7-9	TRBJ1-1	NA	TGTGCCAGCACCCCAATCGAGGCTGGGCAAGCTTTCTTT	CASTPIEAGQAFF
NA	TRBV6-1	TRBJ1-2	NA	TGTGCCAGCAGTCCCACAGGGTACAGCGGCTACACCTTC	CASSPTGYSGYTF
NA	TRBV29-1	TRBJ2-1	NA	TGCAGCATTAAATCATGGGGCCTCTACAATGAGCAGTTCTTC	CSIKSWGLYNEQFF
NA	TRBV30	TRBJ2-2	TRBD2	TGTGCCTGTCCCCGCGGGGGATGGGACACCGGGGAGCTGTTTTTT	CACPRGGWDTGELFF
NA	TRBV4-1	TRBJ2-7	TRBD1	TGCGCCAGCAGCCTCCCCGGACAGGGTTCGCGCGAGCAGTACTTC	CASSLPGQGSREQYF
few	TRBV29-1	TRBJ2-3	NA	TGCAGCGTTGCGGTGGCTAGCACAGATACGCAGTATTTT	CSVAVASTDTQYF
NA	TRBV28	TRBJ1-1	NA	TGTGCCAGCAGAACAGGATCCTCAGGGAACACTGAAGCTTTCTTT	CASRTGSSGNTEAFF
few	TRBV29-1	TRBJ2-7	TRBD2	TGCAGCGTTGAAGGGCTAGCGGGGATCTCCTACGAGCAGTACTTC	CSVEGLAGISYEQYF
few	TRBV29-1	TRBJ2-2	TRBD2	TGCAGCGTGCTCGGGACTAGCGGGAGGTCAAGTCACGGGGAGCTGTTTTTT	CSVLGTSGRSSHGELFF
NA	TRBV7-9	TRBJ2-7	NA	TGTGCCAGCAGCCTAGGGCCCATATCCGGCGGCGAGCAGTACTTC	CASSLGPISGGEQYF
few	TRBV28	TRBJ2-5	TRBD2	TGTGCCAGCAGTAGATTAGCGGGAGCACGGGAGACCCAGTACTTC	CASSRLAGARETQYF
few	TRBV29-1	TRBJ2-7	TRBD2	TGCAGCGCCAAGGGCGGGAGTTACGAGCAGTACTTC	CSAKGGSYEQYF
NA	TRBV5-1	TRBJ2-7	NA	TGCGCCAGCAGCTTGGTCGGAGTGGAGCAGTACTTC	CASSLVGVEQYF
NA	TRBV5-1	TRBJ2-5	NA	TGCGCCAGCAGCTTGGAGTTGTGGGGGGAGACCCAGTACTTC	CASSLELWGETQYF
few	TRBV30	TRBJ2-3	TRBD2	TGTGCCTGGAACCGGATAGGCGGGAGAGGTGCAGATACGCAGTATTTT	CAWNRIGGRGADTQYF
few	TRBV2	TRBJ2-1	TRBD2	TGTGCCAGTTCCGGCCCGGGGGGGGTTGGTGAGCAGTTCTTC	CASSGPGGVGEQFF
NA	TRBV9	TRBJ2-1	TRBD2	TGTGCCAGCAGCCCCACTAGCGGGAGTATCGGTGAGCAGTTCTTC	CASSPTSGSIGEQFF
NA	TRBV5-4	TRBJ2-1	NA	TGTGCCAGCAGCCTGGGACTGAACTTTGGGGATGAGCAGTTCTTC	CASSLGLNFGDEQFF
NA	TRBV7-3	TRBJ2-3	NA	TGTGCCAGCAGCCCAAACCCCACAGATACGCAGTATTTT	CASSPNPTDTQYF
NA	TRBV29-1	TRBJ1-1	TRBD1	TGCAGCGTTGAACCACAGGGGGAGACTGAAGCTTTCTTT	CSVEPQGETEAFF
NA	TRBV7-9	TRBJ1-2	TRBD1	TGTGCCAGCAGCTACCCGGGACAGGCCCTCATCGGCTACACCTTC	CASSYPGQALIGYTF
NA	TRBV28	TRBJ2-3	NA	TGTGCCAGCAGTCCAAGACAGCGCACAGATACGCAGTATTTT	CASSPRQRTDTQYF
few	TRBV7-8	TRBJ2-1	TRBD2	TGTGCCAGCAGCTCGCTACGGGTTGGACTAGCGTTCTACAATGAGCAGTTCTTC	CASSSLRVGLAFYNEQFF
NA	TRBV6-5	TRBJ2-1	TRBD2	TGTGCCAGCAGTCTGGGACTAGCGGGAGTTCATGAGCAGTTCTTC	CASSLGLAGVHEQFF
few	TRBV29-1	TRBJ2-7	NA	TGCAGCGGCCAAGCCGTAGGGGGGCTTAACGAGCAGTACTTC	CSGQAVGGLNEQYF
NA	TRBV5-1	TRBJ2-1	NA	TGCGCCAGCAGTTTCGGGCGGTACAATGAGCAGTTCTTC	CASSFGRYNEQFF
few	TRBV7-9	TRBJ2-5	NA	TGTGCCAGCAGCAATGGGGTTTACCAAGAGACCCAGTACTTC	CASSNGVYQETQYF
NA	TRBV27	TRBJ2-7	TRBD1	TGTGCCAGCAGTGGACAGGGGGCCTACGAGCAGTACTTC	CASSGQGAYEQYF
NA	TRBV19	TRBJ2-1	TRBD2	TGTGCCAGTAGTATCATTCCGGGGACTAGTCAGAATGAGCAGTTCTTC	CASSIIPGTSQNEQFF
NA	TRBV20-1	TRBJ2-1	TRBD1	TGCAGTGCTAGGGACAGGATGGTCGAGTTCTTC	CSARDRMVEFF
few	TRBV29-1	TRBJ1-1	NA	TGCAGCGCGAGGACAGCGAACACTGAAGCTTTCTTT	CSARTANTEAFF
medium-sized	TRBV28	TRBJ2-7	TRBD2	TGTGCCAGCAGTTTCGTGGGACTAGCGGGAGTAGGGACCCCCAACGAGCAGTACTTC	CASSFVGLAGVGTPNEQYF
few	TRBV7-9	TRBJ2-5	NA	TGTGCCAGCAGCTTGGAACTAGCTGGAGAGACCCAGTACTTC	CASSLELAGETQYF
NA	TRBV7-3	TRBJ1-1	NA	TGTGCCAGCAGCTTCGGCCCCGGGGCGGCTTTCTTT	CASSFGPGAAFF
few	TRBV25-1	TRBJ1-5	NA	TGTGCCAGCAGTGCTGACGGTAGCAATCAGCCCCAGCATTTT	CASSADGSNQPQHF